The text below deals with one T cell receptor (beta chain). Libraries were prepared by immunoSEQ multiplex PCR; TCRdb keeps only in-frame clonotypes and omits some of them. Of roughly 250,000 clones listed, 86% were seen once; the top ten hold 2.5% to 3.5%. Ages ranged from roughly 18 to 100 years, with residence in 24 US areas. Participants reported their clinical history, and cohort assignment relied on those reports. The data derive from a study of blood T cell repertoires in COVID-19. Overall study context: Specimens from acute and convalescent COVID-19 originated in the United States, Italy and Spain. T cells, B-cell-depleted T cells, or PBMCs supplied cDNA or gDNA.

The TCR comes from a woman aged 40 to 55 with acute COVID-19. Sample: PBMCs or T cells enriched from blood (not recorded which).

Written as DNA, the CDR3 is TGTGCCAGCAGCTTGGGACTAGCGGGAGGGCAAGAGACCCAGTACTTC. Translating gives CASSLGLAGGQETQYF. The chain uses TRBV5-6 and TRBJ2-5; 14 bases align to TRBD2. The CDR3 runs to 16 residues. V was clipped by 0 bases and J by 2 bases; unmatched bases: 0. Germline CDR1 SGHDT, CDR2 YYEEEE.